This T cell receptor (beta chain) was documented in a study of CD8+ T cells in alopecia areata. Turning to the study itself: Twice a day, 5 to 10 mg of oral tofacitinib was administered to treated patients.

Once RNA had been extracted, it was reverse transcribed into cDNA to act as the sequencing template. Assay used: immunoSEQ multiplex PCR; TCRdb lists only in-frame clones, some missing. The data hold hundreds of thousands of clones, with 67% observed a single time. Unmatched junction bases numbered 3, after V lost 7 bases and J lost 1 base. This CDR3 spans 14 amino acids. Germline lookup yields CDR1 SQVTM and CDR2 ANQGSEA. Cell sorting was applied to PBMCs, and CD4+ and CD8+ T cells were collected. This clone was seen only a few times. Here the sequenced sample was CD4+ T cells sorted from blood, taken at week 0. This chain uses TRBV29-1 with TRBJ1-5; the match to TRBD1 covers 11 bases. The clonotype comes from a human donor with alopecia areata. The CDR3 nucleotides read TGCAGCGCCGGGGACAGGGGGAGCAATCAGCCCCAGCATTTT. This codes for CSAGDRGSNQPQHF.